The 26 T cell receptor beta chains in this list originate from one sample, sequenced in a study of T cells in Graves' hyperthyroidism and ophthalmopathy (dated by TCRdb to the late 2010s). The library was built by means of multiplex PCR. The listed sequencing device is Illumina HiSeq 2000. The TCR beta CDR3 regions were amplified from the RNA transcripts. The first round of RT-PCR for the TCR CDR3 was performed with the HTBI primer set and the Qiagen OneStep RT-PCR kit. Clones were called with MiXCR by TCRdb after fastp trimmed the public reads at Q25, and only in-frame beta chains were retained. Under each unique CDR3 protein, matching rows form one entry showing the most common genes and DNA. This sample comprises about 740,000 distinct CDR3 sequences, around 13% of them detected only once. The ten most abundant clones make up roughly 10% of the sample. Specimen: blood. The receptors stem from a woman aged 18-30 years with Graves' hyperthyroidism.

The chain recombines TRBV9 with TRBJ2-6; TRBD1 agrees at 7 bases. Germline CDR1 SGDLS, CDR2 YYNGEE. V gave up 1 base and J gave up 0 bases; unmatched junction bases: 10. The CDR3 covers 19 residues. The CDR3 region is CASSVPSQGISSGANVLTF. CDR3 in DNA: TGTGCCAGCAGCGTACCCTCACAGGGGATAAGCTCTGGGGCCAACGTCCTGACTTTC.

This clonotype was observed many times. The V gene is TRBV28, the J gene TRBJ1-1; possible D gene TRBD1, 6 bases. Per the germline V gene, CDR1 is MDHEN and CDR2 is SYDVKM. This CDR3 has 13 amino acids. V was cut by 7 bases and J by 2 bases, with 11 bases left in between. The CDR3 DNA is TGTGCCAGCACAACGACAGGTAACACTGAAGCTTTCTTT. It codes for CASTTTGNTEAFF.

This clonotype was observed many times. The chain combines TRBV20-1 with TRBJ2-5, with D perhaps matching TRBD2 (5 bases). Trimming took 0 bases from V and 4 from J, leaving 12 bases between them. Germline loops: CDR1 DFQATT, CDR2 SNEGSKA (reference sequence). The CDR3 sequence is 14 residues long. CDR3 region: CSARDRLGGETQYF. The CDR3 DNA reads TGCAGTGCTAGAGATAGGTTAGGAGGAGAGACCCAGTACTTC.

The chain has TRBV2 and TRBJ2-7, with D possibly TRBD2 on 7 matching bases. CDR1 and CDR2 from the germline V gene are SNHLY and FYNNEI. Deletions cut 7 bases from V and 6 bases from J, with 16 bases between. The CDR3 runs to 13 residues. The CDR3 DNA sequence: TGTGCCAGCAACGGGGGGCCCGGCCGCGAGCAGTACTTC. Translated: CASNGGPGREQYF.

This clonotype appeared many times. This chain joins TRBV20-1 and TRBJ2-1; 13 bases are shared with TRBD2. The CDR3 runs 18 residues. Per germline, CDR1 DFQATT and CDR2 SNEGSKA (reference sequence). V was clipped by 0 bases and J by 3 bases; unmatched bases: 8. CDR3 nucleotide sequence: TGCAGTGCTAGAGATTACGATACTAGCGGGAGGGACTACAATGAGCAGTTCTTC. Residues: CSARDYDTSGRDYNEQFF.

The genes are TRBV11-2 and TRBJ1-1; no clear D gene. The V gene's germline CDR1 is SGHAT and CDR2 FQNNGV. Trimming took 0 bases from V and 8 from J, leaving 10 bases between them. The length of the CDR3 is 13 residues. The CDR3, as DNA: TGTGCCAGCAGCTTAGATGGGCAGGAGGAAGCTTTCTTT. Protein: CASSLDGQEEAFF.

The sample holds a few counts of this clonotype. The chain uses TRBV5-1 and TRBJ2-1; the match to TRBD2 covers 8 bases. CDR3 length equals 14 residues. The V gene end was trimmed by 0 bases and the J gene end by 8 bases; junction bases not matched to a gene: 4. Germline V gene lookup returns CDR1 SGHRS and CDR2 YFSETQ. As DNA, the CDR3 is TGCGCCAGCAGCTTGGGGACTAGCTCCCATGAGCAGTTCTTC. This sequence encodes CASSLGTSSHEQFF.

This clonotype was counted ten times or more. In DNA form, the CDR3 reads TGTGCCAGCAGTTCTACAGACAGGCGGAACACTGAAGCTTTCTTT. This translates into CASSSTDRRNTEAFF. V usage is TRBV12-3 or TRBV12-4 and J usage is TRBJ1-1, with a weak D call TRBD1 (6 bases). V was trimmed by 4 bases and J by 1 base, leaving 13 bases between them. The CDR3 consists of 15 residues.

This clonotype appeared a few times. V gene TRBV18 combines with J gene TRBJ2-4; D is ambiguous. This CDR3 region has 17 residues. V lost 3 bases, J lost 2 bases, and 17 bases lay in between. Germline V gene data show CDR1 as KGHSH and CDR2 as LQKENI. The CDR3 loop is CASSPLDSLGTKNIQYF. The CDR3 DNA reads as TGTGCCAGCTCACCCCTCGACTCCTTGGGTACCAAAAACATTCAGTACTTC.

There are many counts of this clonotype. Here the CDR3 DNA reads TGCGCCAGCAGCCAAGATGGGGGAGTCGCTGAGCAGTTCTTC. Translating it yields CASSQDGGVAEQFF. The chain has TRBV4-3 and TRBJ2-1; D may be TRBD1 or TRBD2 (5 bases each). The germline V gene encodes CDR1 LGHNA and CDR2 YSLEER. The CDR3 has 14 residues. Trimming removed 0 bases at V and 9 bases at J, with 12 bases between.

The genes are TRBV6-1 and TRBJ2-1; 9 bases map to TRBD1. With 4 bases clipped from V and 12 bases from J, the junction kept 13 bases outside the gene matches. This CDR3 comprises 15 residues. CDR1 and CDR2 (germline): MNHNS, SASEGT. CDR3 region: CASSAPDRGQRWQFF. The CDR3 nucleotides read TGTGCCAGCAGTGCACCGGACAGGGGTCAGAGGTGGCAGTTCTTC.

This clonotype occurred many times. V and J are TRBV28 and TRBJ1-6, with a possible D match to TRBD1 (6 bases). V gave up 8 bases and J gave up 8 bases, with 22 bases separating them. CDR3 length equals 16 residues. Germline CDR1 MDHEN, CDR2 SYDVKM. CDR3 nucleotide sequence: TGTGCCAGCTTCCCCGGTGGTCGGGGGGCGGATTCACCCCTCCACTTT. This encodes CASFPGGRGADSPLHF.

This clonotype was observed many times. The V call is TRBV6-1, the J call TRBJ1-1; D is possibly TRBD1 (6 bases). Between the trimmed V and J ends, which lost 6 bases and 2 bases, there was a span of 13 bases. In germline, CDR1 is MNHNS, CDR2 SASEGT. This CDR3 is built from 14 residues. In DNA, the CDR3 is TGTGCCAGCAGACAGGGACAAATCAACACTGAAGCTTTCTTT. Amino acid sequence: CASRQGQINTEAFF.

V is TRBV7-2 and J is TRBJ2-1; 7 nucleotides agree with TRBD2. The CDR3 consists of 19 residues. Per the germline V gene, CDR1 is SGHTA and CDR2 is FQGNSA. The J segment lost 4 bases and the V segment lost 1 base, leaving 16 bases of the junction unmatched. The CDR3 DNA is TGTGCCAGCAGCTTAGTCTTCGGGGAGGGTGGGAGAATTTACAATGAGCAGTTCTTC. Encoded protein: CASSLVFGEGGRIYNEQFF.

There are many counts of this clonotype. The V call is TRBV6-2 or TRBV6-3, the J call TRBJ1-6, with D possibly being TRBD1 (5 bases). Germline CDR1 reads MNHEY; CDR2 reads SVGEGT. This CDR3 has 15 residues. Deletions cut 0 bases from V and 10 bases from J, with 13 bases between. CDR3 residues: CASSYSGREHSPLHF. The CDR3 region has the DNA TGTGCCAGCAGTTACTCCGGCAGGGAGCACTCACCCCTCCACTTT.

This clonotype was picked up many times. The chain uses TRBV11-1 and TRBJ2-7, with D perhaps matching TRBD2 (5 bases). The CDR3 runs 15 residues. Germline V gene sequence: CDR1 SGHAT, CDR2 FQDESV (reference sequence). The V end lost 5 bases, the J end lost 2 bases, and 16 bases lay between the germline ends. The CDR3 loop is CASSPYPGIPYEQYF. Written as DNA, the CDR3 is TGTGCCAGCAGCCCCTACCCCGGGATCCCCTACGAGCAGTACTTC.

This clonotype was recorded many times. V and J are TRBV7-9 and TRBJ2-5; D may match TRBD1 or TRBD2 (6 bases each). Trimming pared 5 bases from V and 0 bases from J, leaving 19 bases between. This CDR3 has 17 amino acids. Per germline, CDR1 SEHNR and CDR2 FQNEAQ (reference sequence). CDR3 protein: CASSQRTGGPYQETQYF. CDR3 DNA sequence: TGTGCCAGCAGCCAACGAACTGGGGGGCCGTACCAAGAGACCCAGTACTTC.

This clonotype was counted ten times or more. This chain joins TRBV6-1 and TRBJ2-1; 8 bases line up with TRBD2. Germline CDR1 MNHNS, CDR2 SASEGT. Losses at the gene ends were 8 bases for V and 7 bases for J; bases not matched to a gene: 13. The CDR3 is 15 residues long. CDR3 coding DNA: TGTGCCAGCGTGGGGGGGGCGGGAGGTCTGAATGAGCAGTTCTTC. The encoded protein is CASVGGAGGLNEQFF.

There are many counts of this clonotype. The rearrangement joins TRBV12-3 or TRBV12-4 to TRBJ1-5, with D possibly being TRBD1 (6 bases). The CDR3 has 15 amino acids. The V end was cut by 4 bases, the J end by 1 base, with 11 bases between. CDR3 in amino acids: CASSYRDFSNQPQHF. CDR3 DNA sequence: TGTGCCAGCAGTTACAGGGACTTCAGCAATCAGCCCCAGCATTTT.

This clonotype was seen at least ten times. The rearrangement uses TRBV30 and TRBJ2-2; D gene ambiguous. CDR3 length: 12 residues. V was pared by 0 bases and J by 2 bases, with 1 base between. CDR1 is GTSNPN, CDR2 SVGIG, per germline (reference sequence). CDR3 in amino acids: CAWSVNTGELFF. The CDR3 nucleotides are TGTGCCTGGAGTGTTAACACCGGGGAGCTGTTTTTT.

The CDR3 is CASSLGQGNGRNGAFF. In DNA form, the CDR3 reads TGTGCCAGCAGCTTAGGACAGGGGAATGGACGGAACGGAGCTTTCTTT. This sequence joins TRBV11-2 and TRBJ1-1; 8 bases fit TRBD1. CDR1 SGHAT and CDR2 FQNNGV come from the germline V gene. The CDR3 covers 16 residues. The V segment lost 1 base and the J segment 10 bases; nucleotides outside the gene matches: 14. Based on the CDR3 plus reference TRBV11-2 and TRBJ1-1, the full variable domain is EAGVAQSPRYKIIEKRQSVAFWCNPISGHATLYWYQQILGQGPKLLIQFQNNGVVDDSQLPKDRFSAERLKGVDSTLKIQPAKLEDSAVYLCASSLGQGNGRNGAFFGQGTRLTVV.

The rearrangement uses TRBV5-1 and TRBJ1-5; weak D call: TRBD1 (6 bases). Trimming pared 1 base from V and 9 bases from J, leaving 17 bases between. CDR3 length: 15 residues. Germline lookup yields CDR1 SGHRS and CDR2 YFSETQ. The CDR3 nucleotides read TGCGCCAGCAGCTTGAGACCGGATGGGGGGCCGCCCCAGCATTTT. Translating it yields CASSLRPDGGPPQHF.

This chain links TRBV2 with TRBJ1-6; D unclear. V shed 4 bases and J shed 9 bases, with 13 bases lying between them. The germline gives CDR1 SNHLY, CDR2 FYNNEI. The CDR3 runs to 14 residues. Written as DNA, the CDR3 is TGTGCCAGCAGTGTAGTGCTTGATACTTCACCCCTCCACTTT. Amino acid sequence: CASSVVLDTSPLHF.

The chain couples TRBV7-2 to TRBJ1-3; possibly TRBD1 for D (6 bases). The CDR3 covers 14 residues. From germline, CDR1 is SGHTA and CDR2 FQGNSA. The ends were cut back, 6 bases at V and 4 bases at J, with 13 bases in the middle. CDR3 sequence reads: CASRRTGTGNTIYF. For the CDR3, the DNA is TGTGCCAGCAGACGAACCGGGACAGGAAACACCATATATTTT.

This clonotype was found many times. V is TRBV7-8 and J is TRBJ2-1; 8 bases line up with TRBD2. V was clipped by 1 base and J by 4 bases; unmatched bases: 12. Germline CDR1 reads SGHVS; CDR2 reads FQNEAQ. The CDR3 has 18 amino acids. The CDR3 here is CASSLGVSGIGVYNEQFF. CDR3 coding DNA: TGTGCCAGCAGCTTAGGGGTTAGCGGGATCGGCGTATACAATGAGCAGTTCTTC.

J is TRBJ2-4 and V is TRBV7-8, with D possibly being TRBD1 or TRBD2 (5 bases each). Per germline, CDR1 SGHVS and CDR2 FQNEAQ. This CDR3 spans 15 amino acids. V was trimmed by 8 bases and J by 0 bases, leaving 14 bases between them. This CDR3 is CASSFPGPAKNIQYF. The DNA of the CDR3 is TGTGCCAGCTCATTTCCGGGACCAGCCAAAAACATTCAGTACTTC.